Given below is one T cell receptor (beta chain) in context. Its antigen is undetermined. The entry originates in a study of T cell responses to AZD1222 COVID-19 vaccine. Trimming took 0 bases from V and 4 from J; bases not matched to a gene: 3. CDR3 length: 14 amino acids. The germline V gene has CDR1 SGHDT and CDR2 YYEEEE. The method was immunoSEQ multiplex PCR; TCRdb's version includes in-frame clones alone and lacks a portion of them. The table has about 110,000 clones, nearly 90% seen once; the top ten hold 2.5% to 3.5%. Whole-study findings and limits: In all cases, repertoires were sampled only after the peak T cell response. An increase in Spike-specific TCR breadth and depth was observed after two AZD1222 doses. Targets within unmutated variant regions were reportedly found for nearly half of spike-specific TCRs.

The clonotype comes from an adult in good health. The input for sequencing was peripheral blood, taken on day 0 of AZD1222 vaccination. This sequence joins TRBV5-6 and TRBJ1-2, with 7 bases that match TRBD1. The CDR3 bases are TGTGCCAGCAGCTTGGGACAGGGACCCTATGGCTACACCTTC. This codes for CASSLGQGPYGYTF.